The rows below give T cell receptor beta chains drawn from one sample of a study of T-cell memory formation after mild COVID-19. TCRdb reanalysed the 5' RACE reads using MiXCR and keeps one entry per CDR3 protein. This table holds approximately 570,000 distinct CDR3 sequences, 18% found once. Material for sequencing was PBMCs or a T cell subset sorted from them (not recorded which). The receptors were sampled from an adult woman who had mild COVID-19 (a few samples of this study predate the infection). Cell type and time point are not known. Each CDR3 is given with its conserved first and last residue. The D gene is left open where the match is weak. Only some rows state a clone size, as once, few, many or a class for expanded clones.

j_gene	abundance	v_gene	d_gene	len	CDR3nt	CDR3aa
TRBJ1-1	few	TRBV6-2/TRBV6-3	TRBD1	14	TGTGCCAGCAGTACCTCCGGCAGGGGGTTTGAAGCTTTCTTT	CASSTSGRGFEAFF
TRBJ1-3	-	TRBV15	-	15	TGTGCCACCAGCAGAGGGGGGACTCACGGAAACACCATATATTTT	CATSRGGTHGNTIYF
TRBJ2-2	-	TRBV9	TRBD1	16	TGTGCCAGCAGCGATTATACAGGGGGCGACACCGGGGAGCTGTTTTTT	CASSDYTGGDTGELFF
TRBJ1-1	few	TRBV29-1	-	15	TGCAGCGTTGAAGACCAGACACTTCGGCGCACTGAAGCTTTCTTT	CSVEDQTLRRTEAFF
TRBJ2-2	-	TRBV6-6	TRBD2	17	TGTGCCAGCAGTTACTCGACACACGGGGAGGGAACCGGGGAGCTGTTTTTT	CASSYSTHGEGTGELFF
TRBJ2-2	-	TRBV9	TRBD1	14	TGTGCCAGCAGCGTAAGGGGGCACACCGGGGAGCTGTTTTTT	CASSVRGHTGELFF
TRBJ2-5	-	TRBV20-1	-	13	TGCAGTGCTAGAATGGCAGCACCAGAGACCCAGTACTTC	CSARMAAPETQYF
TRBJ2-7	-	TRBV4-2	TRBD2	16	TGTGCCAGCAGCCCTTCTGGGCTAGCGGGTGCCTACGAGCAGTACTTC	CASSPSGLAGAYEQYF
TRBJ2-1	-	TRBV7-9	-	14	TGTGCCAGCAACGGGGTCCCCTACTACAATGAGCAGTTCTTC	CASNGVPYYNEQFF
TRBJ2-7	-	TRBV5-1	-	13	TGCGCCAGCAGATTTGACGTACTCTACGAGCAGTACTTC	CASRFDVLYEQYF
TRBJ2-1	-	TRBV7-9	-	16	TGTGCCAGCAGCCCTCCGTTAACGGCCCTGTACAATGAGCAGTTCTTC	CASSPPLTALYNEQFF
TRBJ2-5	-	TRBV2	-	13	TGTGCCAGCAGTGAAGCGAGGAGAGAGACCCAGTACTTC	CASSEARRETQYF
TRBJ2-7	few	TRBV6-2/TRBV6-3	-	15	TGTGCCAGCAGCCCGTGGCGGGTGACCTTCTACGAGCAGTACTTC	CASSPWRVTFYEQYF
TRBJ1-1	-	TRBV7-9	TRBD1	15	TGTGCCAGCAGCCCTACCCGACAGGGAGTCCGTGAAGCTTTCTTT	CASSPTRQGVREAFF
TRBJ2-7	-	TRBV29-1	TRBD2	15	TGCAGCGTTGAAGGCGTACTAGCGGGCTCCTACGAGCAGTACTTC	CSVEGVLAGSYEQYF
TRBJ2-1	-	TRBV24-1	TRBD2	15	TGTGCCACCAGTGATTGGCGGGAGACCCCCAATGAGCAGTTCTTC	CATSDWRETPNEQFF
TRBJ2-7	-	TRBV27	TRBD2	15	TGTGCCAGCAGTTTAAGGACTAGCGGCCCCTACGAGCAGTACTTC	CASSLRTSGPYEQYF
TRBJ1-5	few	TRBV5-1	-	14	TGCGCCAGCAGCTTGGCTGGGGGGACTCAGCCCCAGCATTTT	CASSLAGGTQPQHF
TRBJ2-3	-	TRBV15	-	13	TGTGCCACCAGCAGATACGGGGCAGATACGCAGTATTTT	CATSRYGADTQYF
TRBJ2-1	-	TRBV3-1	-	15	TGTGCCAGCAGCCAAGGGGGCGGTTTTTACAATGAGCAGTTCTTC	CASSQGGGFYNEQFF
TRBJ2-1	few	TRBV7-2	-	16	TGTGCCAGCAGCTATCTACCCCGAGCCTCCTACAATGAGCAGTTCTTC	CASSYLPRASYNEQFF
TRBJ2-1	-	TRBV7-9	TRBD1	13	TGTGCCAGCAGCCGACAGGGTTTCAATGAGCAGTTCTTC	CASSRQGFNEQFF
TRBJ2-1	-	TRBV5-1	TRBD2	15	TGCGCCAGCAGCTCCGGGGGGGCCTTAAACAATGAGCAGTTCTTC	CASSSGGALNNEQFF
TRBJ1-6	few	TRBV19	TRBD1	15	TGTGCCAGTATGAATCCCGGGACAGGGAATTCACCCCTCCACTTT	CASMNPGTGNSPLHF
TRBJ2-3	few	TRBV5-5	TRBD2	16	TGTGCCAGCAGTCTCGGGACTAGCGGAGTCACAGATACGCAGTATTTT	CASSLGTSGVTDTQYF
TRBJ2-5	few	TRBV19	-	14	TGTGCCAGTAGGAAAGAGGAACACGGGGAGACCCAGTACTTC	CASRKEEHGETQYF
TRBJ2-2	-	TRBV19	-	13	TGTGCCAGTAGTATACAGGTCACCGGGGAGCTGTTTTTT	CASSIQVTGELFF
TRBJ1-5	few	TRBV20-1	TRBD1	15	TGCAGTGCCACTAATAGACAGGGGCCTAATCAGCCCCAGCATTTT	CSATNRQGPNQPQHF
TRBJ2-1	-	TRBV20-1	-	16	TGCAGTGCTAGAGCCTTCGAAAAACGGATCCACAATGAGCAGTTCTTC	CSARAFEKRIHNEQFF
TRBJ1-1	few	TRBV7-2	TRBD1	16	TGTGCCAGCAGCTGGACAGGGGTTCTCCCGGGAACTGAAGCTTTCTTT	CASSWTGVLPGTEAFF
TRBJ1-2	few	TRBV5-6	TRBD1	15	TGTGCCAGCAGCTTGGGGGACAGGCGAACTCCGGGCTACACCTTC	CASSLGDRRTPGYTF
TRBJ1-1	-	TRBV15	-	12	TGTGCCACCAGCAGAGGAGGGGAGAGCTTCTTCTTT	CATSRGGESFFF
TRBJ1-2	-	TRBV4-1	-	15	TGCGCCAGCAGCCAAGATTGGGGCGACTACTATGGCTACACCTTC	CASSQDWGDYYGYTF
TRBJ2-3	-	TRBV7-4	-	12	TGTACCCGCAGGATGGGTCCAGATACGCAGTATTTT	CTRRMGPDTQYF
TRBJ1-1	-	TRBV12-3/TRBV12-4	TRBD1	17	TGTGCCAGCAGTTTAAGGACAGGGGAAAGAGGTAACACTGAAGCTTTCTTT	CASSLRTGERGNTEAFF
TRBJ2-7	few	TRBV7-9	TRBD1	15	TGTGCCAGCAGCTCGCCCAGACAGGGGGCCTCCGAGCAGTACTTC	CASSSPRQGASEQYF
TRBJ2-7	few	TRBV7-2	-	13	TGTGCCAGCAGCTTAGTTTACACTTACGAGCAGTACTTC	CASSLVYTYEQYF
TRBJ2-4	-	TRBV2	-	13	TGTGCCAGCAGTGAATGGGGCAGAAACATTCAGTACTTC	CASSEWGRNIQYF
TRBJ1-5	-	TRBV29-1	-	12	TGCAGCGTTGGGGAGGGACCCCAGCCCCAGCATTTT	CSVGEGPQPQHF
TRBJ2-4	-	TRBV29-1	TRBD1	13	TGCAGCGTCCGACAGGGGGCAAGAAACATTCAGTACTTC	CSVRQGARNIQYF
TRBJ1-5	few	TRBV12-3/TRBV12-4	-	14	TGTGCCAGCAGTTTAATGGGGTATAGTCAGCCCCAGCATTTT	CASSLMGYSQPQHF
TRBJ1-1	few	TRBV6-5	-	15	TGTGCCAGCAGTCAAGGGTTATTCGGGCTCACTGAAGCTTTCTTT	CASSQGLFGLTEAFF
TRBJ2-5	-	TRBV6-5	TRBD1	17	TGTGCCAGCAGTTACCACCCTCCGACAGGGGCTCAAGAGACCCAGTACTTC	CASSYHPPTGAQETQYF
TRBJ1-5	many	TRBV30	-	14	TGTGCCTGGAGTAAAGGGGCACGCAATCAGCCCCAGCATTTT	CAWSKGARNQPQHF
TRBJ1-2	-	TRBV5-1	TRBD1	15	TGCGCCAGCAGCTCAGGACAGGGGAGGAACTATGGCTACACCTTC	CASSSGQGRNYGYTF
TRBJ1-3	-	TRBV30	-	17	TGTGCCTGGAGTGTATTGTTACAGGCGGTAACTGGAAACACCATATATTTT	CAWSVLLQAVTGNTIYF
TRBJ2-1	-	TRBV5-1	-	13	TGCGCCAGCAGCTTGGACGAGGCCAATGAGCAGTTCTTC	CASSLDEANEQFF
TRBJ2-7	many	TRBV6-6	TRBD1	15	TGTGCCAGCCGCTTTAGGACAGGGAGTATAGACGAGCAGTACTTC	CASRFRTGSIDEQYF
TRBJ1-4	few	TRBV7-4	-	16	TGTGCCAGCAGCGACACAAATTCCGTGTCTAATGAAAAACTGTTTTTT	CASSDTNSVSNEKLFF
TRBJ1-1	few	TRBV5-6	-	13	TGTGCCAGCAGCTTTACCCGGAACACTGAAGCTTTCTTT	CASSFTRNTEAFF
TRBJ1-5	few	TRBV4-1	-	15	TGCGCCAGCAGCCAATCGGGGTATAGCAATCAGCCCCAGCATTTT	CASSQSGYSNQPQHF
TRBJ2-1	few	TRBV4-2	-	18	TGTGCCAGCAGCCAAGATCTTTACCGGGGGCCTACCGGCAATGAGCAGTTCTTC	CASSQDLYRGPTGNEQFF